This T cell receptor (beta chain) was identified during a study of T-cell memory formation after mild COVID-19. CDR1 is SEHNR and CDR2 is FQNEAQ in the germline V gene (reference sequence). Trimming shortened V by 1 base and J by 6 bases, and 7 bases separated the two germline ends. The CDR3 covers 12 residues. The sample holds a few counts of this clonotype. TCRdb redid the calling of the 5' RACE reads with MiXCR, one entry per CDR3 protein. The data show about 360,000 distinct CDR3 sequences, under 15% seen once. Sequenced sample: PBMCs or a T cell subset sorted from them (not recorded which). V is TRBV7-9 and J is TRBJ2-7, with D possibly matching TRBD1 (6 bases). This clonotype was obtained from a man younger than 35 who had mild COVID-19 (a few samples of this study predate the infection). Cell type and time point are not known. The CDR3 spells CASSLDRVEQYF. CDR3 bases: TGTGCCAGCAGCTTAGACAGGGTCGAGCAGTACTTC.